This T cell receptor (beta chain) stems from a study of radiation and T cells in renal cell carcinoma. TCRdb's table, derived via immunoSEQ multiplex PCR, lists solely in-frame clones and lacks some. This table has 40,000 to 45,000 clones, roughly 85% appearing once. The time point was: blood 4 weeks post-SBRT, at nephrectomy. Treatment noted: 15 Gy SBRT to primary tumor, nephrectomy 4 weeks later. Nephrectomy followed 15 Gy stereotactic body radiation by 4 weeks. After SBRT, blood was collected at 2 and 4 weeks, plus baseline. This renal cell carcinoma was of the clear cell type. The CDR3 runs 14 residues. Germline-derived CDR1 and CDR2 are MNHNS and SASEGT. V shed 7 bases and J shed 6 bases, with 19 bases lying between them.

The TCR originated in a woman in her seventies with renal cell carcinoma. J is TRBJ2-7 and V is TRBV6-1, with D possibly matching TRBD1 (6 bases). Specimen: blood, collected from a patient whose treatment included radiotherapy and nephrectomy. The CDR3 bases are TGTGCCAGCACTCCCAAAGGGCAGGGGTCCGAGCAGTACTTC. Amino acids: CASTPKGQGSEQYF.